One and the same sample provided the 29 T cell receptor beta chains below, sequenced in a study of T cell repertoires in cytomegalovirus infection. TCRdb re-called the reads through MiXCR, storing one row per CDR3 protein. The sample consists of 250,000 or so distinct CDR3 sequences, approximately 15% of them appearing once. The sample consisted of CD8+ T cells from PBMCs. These receptors all stem from a human donor in good health (CMV status not recorded). Some clones in this sample may be carry-over from other donors' samples.

This clonotype was counted ten times or more. The chain has TRBV12-3 or TRBV12-4 and TRBJ1-6; D ambiguous. The CDR3 has 14 residues. Trimming removed 3 bases at V and 7 bases at J, with 10 bases between. The CDR3 region has the DNA TGTGCCAGCAGTTTCTTAGGAGAAAATTCACCCCTCCACTTT. This codes for CASSFLGENSPLHF.

This clonotype came up a few times. This rearrangement joins TRBV19 to TRBJ2-1, with D uncertain. The CDR3 loop spans 12 amino acids. Trimming took off 3 bases at V and 5 bases at J, with 5 bases between the two ends. Germline CDR1 and CDR2: LNHDA and SQIVND (reference sequence). CDR3 region: CASSINNNEQFF. CDR3 nucleotide sequence: TGTGCCAGTAGTATTAATAACAATGAGCAGTTCTTC. The whole variable domain, filled in from reference TRBV19 and TRBJ2-1, reads DGGITQSPKYLFRKEGQNVTLSCEQNLNHDAMYWYRQDPGQGLRLIYYSQIVNDFQKGDIAEGYSVSREKKESFPLTVTSAQKNPTAFYLCASSINNNEQFFGPGTRLTVL.

The J gene is TRBJ2-2, the V gene TRBV6-5, with no clear D. There are 18 residues in the CDR3. With 7 bases removed from V and 0 bases from J, the gap between germline ends came to 21 bases. CDR1 is MNHEY, CDR2 SVGAGI, per germline. CDR3 sequence: CASNNQRQAFANTGELFF. In nucleotides, the CDR3 is TGTGCCAGCAACAACCAAAGGCAAGCGTTCGCGAACACCGGGGAGCTGTTTTTT.

This clonotype has at least ten counts. The chain joins TRBV6-5 to TRBJ2-3, with 7 bases that match TRBD2. This CDR3 spans 11 amino acids. V gave up 10 bases and J gave up 8 bases; unmatched junction bases: 6. Germline V gene lookup returns CDR1 MNHEY and CDR2 SVGAGI. In DNA form, the CDR3 reads TGTGCCACCCAACTAGCGAGTACGCAGTATTTT. The encoded protein is CATQLASTQYF.

This clonotype appeared many times. The chain uses TRBV7-3 and TRBJ2-1; D is unclear. The CDR3 has 12 residues. Germline V gives CDR1 SGHTA, CDR2 FQGTGA. The germline V and J ends were trimmed by 5 bases and 4 bases, with 6 bases remaining between them. CDR3 nucleotides: TGTGCCAGCAGCGACGGGTACAATGAGCAGTTCTTC. Its translation: CASSDGYNEQFF.

Ten or more counts support this clonotype. The chain is built from TRBV7-2 and TRBJ2-7; no definite D call. CDR1 and CDR2 from the germline V gene are SGHTA and FQGNSA. The CDR3 length is 12 residues. Trimming took off 4 bases at V and 1 base at J, with 5 bases between the two ends. CDR3 region: CASSSPSYEQYF. The DNA of the CDR3 is TGTGCCAGCAGCTCCCCTTCCTACGAGCAGTACTTC.

The sample holds a few counts of this clonotype. The chain is built from TRBV6-5 and TRBJ1-1; D call uncertain. CDR3 length: 15 amino acids. V was shortened by 0 bases and J by 5 bases, with 13 bases between the two germline ends. Per germline, CDR1 MNHEY and CDR2 SVGAGI. This chain's CDR3 is CASSYSIPGQTEAFF. CDR3 DNA: TGTGCCAGCAGTTACTCGATTCCAGGTCAGACTGAAGCTTTCTTT.

This clonotype was observed a handful of times. This sequence joins TRBV29-1 and TRBJ1-1; TRBD1 matches at 7 bases. V gave up 5 bases and J gave up 4 bases; unmatched junction bases: 7. CDR1 and CDR2 from the germline V gene are SQVTM and ANQGSEA. The CDR3 length is 13 residues. CDR3 coding DNA: TGCAGCGTTCAGGAGGGGGCAAGCACTGAAGCTTTCTTT. Translation: CSVQEGASTEAFF.

This clonotype was picked up a small number of times. This chain's CDR3 is CASSLQGGSTDTQYF. The CDR3 bases are TGTGCCAGCAGCTTACAGGGGGGAAGCACAGATACGCAGTATTTT. The chain has TRBV7-9 and TRBJ2-3; weak D call: TRBD1 (7 bases). This CDR3 comprises 15 residues. Trimming pared 2 bases from V and 0 bases from J, leaving 9 bases between. Per germline, CDR1 SEHNR and CDR2 FQNEAQ (reference sequence).

There are a few counts of this clonotype. V usage is TRBV4-1 and J usage is TRBJ2-7, with D perhaps TRBD2 (7 bases). From germline, CDR1 is MGHRA and CDR2 YSYEKL. V lost 0 bases to trimming and J lost 1 base, with 16 bases between them. The length of the CDR3 is 17 residues. Written as DNA, the CDR3 is TGCGCCAGCAGCCAAGATTTCGGGGGGCTTGGTTCCTACGAGCAGTACTTC. Encoded protein: CASSQDFGGLGSYEQYF.

This clonotype showed up many times. The chain recombines TRBV6-2 or TRBV6-3 with TRBJ1-1; D gene uncertain. The germline V and J ends were trimmed by 0 bases and 0 bases, with 5 bases remaining between them. The V gene's germline CDR1 is MNHEY and CDR2 SVGEGT. The CDR3 loop spans 14 amino acids. The CDR3 nucleotides read TGTGCCAGCAGTTACTCGAGTGTGAACACTGAAGCTTTCTTT. Amino acid sequence: CASSYSSVNTEAFF.

The sample holds a few counts of this clonotype. V is TRBV6-1 and J is TRBJ2-4; 7 nucleotides agree with TRBD1. The CDR3 covers 15 residues. CDR1 MNHNS and CDR2 SASEGT come from the germline V gene. The junction had 7 bases not matched to a gene; V was cut back by 4 bases and J by 4 bases. CDR3 DNA: TGTGCCAGCAGTGTGCCACAGGGGATTAAAAACATTCAGTACTTC. It translates to CASSVPQGIKNIQYF.

This clonotype was detected a few times. This chain uses TRBV28 with TRBJ1-2, with D possibly matching TRBD1 (6 bases). This CDR3 has 18 amino acids. Trimming removed 4 bases from V and 4 bases from J, with 25 bases in between. Germline values: CDR1 MDHEN, CDR2 SYDVKM. The CDR3 reads CASSSTKLDGQRAYGYTF. CDR3 nucleotide sequence: TGTGCCAGCAGTTCAACAAAACTCGACGGACAGCGCGCCTATGGCTACACCTTC.

The rearrangement uses TRBV2 and TRBJ2-3; D not certain. The CDR3 is made up of 13 amino acids. Germline V gives CDR1 SNHLY, CDR2 FYNNEI. The V end lost 8 bases, the J end lost 2 bases, and 11 bases lay between the germline ends. CDR3 nucleotide sequence: TGTGCCAGCCTGGGCAGAATCACAGATACGCAGTATTTT. This gives the protein CASLGRITDTQYF.

V usage is TRBV7-4 and J usage is TRBJ2-3; the D gene could be TRBD1 or TRBD2 (5 bases each). CDR1 and CDR2 (germline): SGHVT, SQSDAQ. V was pared by 4 bases and J by 4 bases, with 18 bases between. CDR3 length: 16 amino acids. The CDR3 coding sequence is TGTGCCAGCAGCTCTCGGGACCGACAGTTTCCAGATACGCAGTATTTT. Translation: CASSSRDRQFPDTQYF.

This clonotype was recorded many times. J is TRBJ2-7 and V is TRBV11-2; tentatively, D is TRBD2 (6 bases). Per germline, CDR1 SGHAT and CDR2 FQNNGV. V lost 0 bases and J 2 bases, leaving 11 bases between the germline ends. This CDR3 has 15 amino acids. The DNA for the CDR3 is TGTGCCAGCAGCTTAGAAGGGACTCTGACCTACGAGCAGTACTTC. This gives the protein CASSLEGTLTYEQYF.

In its sample, this clonotype was seen many times. The chain links TRBV28 to TRBJ2-1; 10 bases line up with TRBD2. CDR1 and CDR2 (germline): MDHEN, SYDVKM. The CDR3 is made up of 13 amino acids. Trimming removed 9 bases from V and 6 bases from J; junction bases left unmatched: 5. The CDR3 loop is CASLSGGGNEQFF. In nucleotides, the CDR3 is TGTGCCAGTCTCAGCGGGGGGGGCAATGAGCAGTTCTTC.

Many counts were recorded for this clonotype. The rearrangement uses TRBV10-3 and TRBJ1-5; TRBD1 matches 10 bases. The CDR3 spans 18 residues. Germline CDR1 is ENHRY and CDR2 is SYGVKD. With V trimmed by 4 bases and J by 2 bases, 11 bases remained unmatched. CDR3 loop: CAISVGDRGPFGNQPQHF. The CDR3 region has the DNA TGTGCCATCAGTGTAGGTGACAGGGGGCCGTTTGGCAATCAGCCCCAGCATTTT.

This clonotype was seen many times. The V call is TRBV27, the J call TRBJ1-2, with a weak D call TRBD1 (5 bases). Between the trimmed V and J ends, which lost 2 bases and 8 bases, there was a span of 15 bases. Germline V CDR1 and CDR2: MNHEY, SMNVEV (reference sequence). CDR3 length: 14 amino acids. This CDR3 reads CASSLRGDLGGYTF. DNA for the CDR3: TGTGCCAGCAGTTTACGGGGGGATCTAGGCGGCTACACCTTC.

The chain is built from TRBV29-1 and TRBJ1-2, with TRBD1 as a possible D gene (5 bases). Trimming removed 1 base at V and 4 bases at J, with 7 bases between. Germline CDR1 and CDR2: SQVTM and ANQGSEA. The CDR3 is made up of 12 amino acids. In DNA, the CDR3 is TGCAGCGTTGAAGGACAGACCTATGGCTACACCTTC. This encodes CSVEGQTYGYTF.

A few counts support this clonotype. The rearrangement joins TRBV28 to TRBJ2-4, with TRBD1 matching 7 bases. The CDR3 runs to 15 residues. Trimming removed 6 bases from V and 1 base from J; junction bases left unmatched: 6. Per the germline V gene, CDR1 is MDHEN and CDR2 is SYDVKM. The CDR3 DNA reads as TGTGCCAGCAGAATTCTGACAGGGGCCAAAAACATTCAGTACTTC. Protein: CASRILTGAKNIQYF.

This chain links TRBV4-1 with TRBJ2-1; 8 bases map to TRBD2. Trimming cost V 4 bases and J 2 bases; bases outside gene matches: 7. The CDR3 covers 16 residues. CDR1 is MGHRA, CDR2 YSYEKL, per germline. CDR3 region: CASSPSGGHPYNEQFF. Here the CDR3 DNA reads TGCGCCAGCAGCCCCAGCGGGGGCCACCCCTACAATGAGCAGTTCTTC.

This clonotype has ten or more counts. The chain uses TRBV28 and TRBJ2-2, with 10 bases identical to TRBD1. CDR3 length equals 17 residues. The germline V gene encodes CDR1 MDHEN and CDR2 SYDVKM. The V segment lost 6 bases and the J segment 0 bases; nucleotides outside the gene matches: 7. CDR3 sequence reads: CASSRDRGPANTGELFF. The CDR3 coding sequence is TGTGCCAGCAGCCGGGACAGGGGCCCCGCGAACACCGGGGAGCTGTTTTTT.

This clonotype appeared a few times. The chain joins TRBV12-3 or TRBV12-4 to TRBJ2-5; a possible D gene is TRBD1 (6 bases). Deletions cut 5 bases from V and 0 bases from J, with 13 bases between. CDR3 length: 15 amino acids. The CDR3 is CASSKQGKYQETQYF. CDR3 bases: TGTGCCAGCAGTAAACAGGGCAAGTACCAAGAGACCCAGTACTTC.

Regarding this clonotype: This clone may be a read error of a much larger clone one base away. Since no conserved phenylalanine or tryptophan closes the CDR3, a read error is the likely cause. The chain has TRBV27 and TRBJ1-5; possible D gene TRBD1, 6 bases. V shed 8 bases and J shed 4 bases, with 18 bases lying between them. This CDR3 is 15 amino acids long. Germline V gene data show CDR1 as MNHEY and CDR2 as SMNVEV (reference sequence). Here the CDR3 DNA reads TGTGCCAGCGGCCATCCGAGAGGGGGTAATCAGCCCCAGCATCTT. It codes for CASGHPRGGNQPQHL.

This clonotype has a count of ten or more. V and J are TRBV19 and TRBJ2-7; TRBD2 matches 9 bases. The V and J ends lost 9 bases and 2 bases, in that order; junction bases with no gene match: 5. Germline V gives CDR1 LNHDA, CDR2 SQIVND (reference sequence). The CDR3 loop spans 13 amino acids. The CDR3 region is CASSVAGAYEQYF. DNA of the CDR3: TGTGCCAGCAGTGTAGCGGGGGCCTACGAGCAGTACTTC.

The chain combines TRBV27 with TRBJ2-1; 9 bases match TRBD2. J lost 5 bases, V lost 3 bases, and 14 bases had no gene match. This CDR3 has 18 amino acids. Germline CDR1 MNHEY, CDR2 SMNVEV (reference sequence). The CDR3 nucleotides are TGTGCCAGCAGTTTCCCCGGGCCTAGCGGGGTGGGGCACAATGAGCAGTTCTTC. This codes for CASSFPGPSGVGHNEQFF.

V and J are TRBV5-5 and TRBJ2-7; 9 bases map to TRBD1. The ends lost 4 bases at V and 3 bases at J; junction bases unmatched: 8. Germline V gene lookup returns CDR1 SGHKS and CDR2 YYEKEE (reference sequence). The CDR3 runs to 15 residues. CDR3 loop: CASSGRGQGRYEQYF. The CDR3 DNA sequence: TGTGCCAGCAGCGGAAGGGGACAGGGTCGCTACGAGCAGTACTTC.

This clonotype was seen a few times. The chain recombines TRBV2 with TRBJ1-1, with D perhaps TRBD1 (5 bases). V was cut by 3 bases and J by 7 bases, with 12 bases left in between. The CDR3 is 13 amino acids. Germline V gene data show CDR1 as SNHLY and CDR2 as FYNNEI. CDR3 sequence: CASSETAMVEAFF. The CDR3 bases are TGTGCCAGCAGTGAGACAGCAATGGTTGAAGCTTTCTTT.